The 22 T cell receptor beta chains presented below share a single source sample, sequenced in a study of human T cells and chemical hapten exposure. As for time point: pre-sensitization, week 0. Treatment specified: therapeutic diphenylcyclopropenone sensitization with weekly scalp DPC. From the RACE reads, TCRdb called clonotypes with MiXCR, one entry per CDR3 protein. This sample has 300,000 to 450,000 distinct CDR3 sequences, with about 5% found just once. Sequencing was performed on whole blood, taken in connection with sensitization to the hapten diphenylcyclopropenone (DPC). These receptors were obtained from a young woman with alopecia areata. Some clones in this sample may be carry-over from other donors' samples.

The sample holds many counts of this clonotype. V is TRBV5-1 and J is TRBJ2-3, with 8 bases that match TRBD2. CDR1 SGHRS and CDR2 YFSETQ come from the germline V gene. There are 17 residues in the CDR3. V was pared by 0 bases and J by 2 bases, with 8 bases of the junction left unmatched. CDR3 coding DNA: TGCGCCAGCAGCTTGGTAGTGACTAGCGCCACCACAGATACGCAGTATTTT. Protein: CASSLVVTSATTDTQYF. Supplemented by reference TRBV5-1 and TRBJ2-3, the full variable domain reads KAGVTQTPRYLIKTRGQQVTLSCSPISGHRSVSWYQQTPGQGLQFLFEYFSETQRNKGNFPGRFSGRQFSNSRSEMNVSTLELGDSALYLCASSLVVTSATTDTQYFGPGTRLTVL.

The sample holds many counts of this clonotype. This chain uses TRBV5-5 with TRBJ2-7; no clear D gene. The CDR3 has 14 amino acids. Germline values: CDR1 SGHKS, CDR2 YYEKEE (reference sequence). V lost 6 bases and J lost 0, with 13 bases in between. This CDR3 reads CASTRTPVSYEQYF. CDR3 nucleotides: TGTGCCAGCACACGGACCCCCGTCTCCTACGAGCAGTACTTC.

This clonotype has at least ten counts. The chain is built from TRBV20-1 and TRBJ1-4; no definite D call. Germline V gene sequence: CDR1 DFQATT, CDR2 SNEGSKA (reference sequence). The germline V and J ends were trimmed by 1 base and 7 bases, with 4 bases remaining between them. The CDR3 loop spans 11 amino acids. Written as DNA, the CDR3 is TGCAGTGCTAGAGGGATTGAAAAACTGTTTTTT. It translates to CSARGIEKLFF.

DNA of the CDR3: TGTGCCAGCAGTTTTGGGCTGGGCACCGGGGAGCTGTTTTTT. Protein: CASSFGLGTGELFF. V is TRBV27 and J is TRBJ2-2; D unresolved. V was cut by 3 bases and J by 4 bases, with 9 bases left in between. Looked up from germline, CDR1 is MNHEY and CDR2 is SMNVEV (reference sequence). The CDR3 is 14 amino acids.

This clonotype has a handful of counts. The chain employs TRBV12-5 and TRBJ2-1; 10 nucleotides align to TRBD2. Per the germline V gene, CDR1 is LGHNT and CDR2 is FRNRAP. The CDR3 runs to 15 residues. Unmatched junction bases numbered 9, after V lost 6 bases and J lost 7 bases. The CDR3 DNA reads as TGTGCTAGTGGACCTGGGACTAGCGAGAGGAATGAGCAGTTCTTC. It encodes CASGPGTSERNEQFF.

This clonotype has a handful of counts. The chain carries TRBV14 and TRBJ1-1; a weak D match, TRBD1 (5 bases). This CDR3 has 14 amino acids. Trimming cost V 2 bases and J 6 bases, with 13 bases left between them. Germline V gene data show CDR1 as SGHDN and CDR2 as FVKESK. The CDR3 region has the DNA TGTGCCAGCAGCCAACCCGCGTGGGGCTCTGAAGCTTTCTTT. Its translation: CASSQPAWGSEAFF.

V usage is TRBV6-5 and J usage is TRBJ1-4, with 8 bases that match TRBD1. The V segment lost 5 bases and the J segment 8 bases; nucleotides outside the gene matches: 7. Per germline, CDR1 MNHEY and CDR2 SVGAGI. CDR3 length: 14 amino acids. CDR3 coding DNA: TGTGCCAGCAGTCGGACAGGGCGAAGGGAAAAACTGTTTTTT. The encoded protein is CASSRTGRREKLFF.

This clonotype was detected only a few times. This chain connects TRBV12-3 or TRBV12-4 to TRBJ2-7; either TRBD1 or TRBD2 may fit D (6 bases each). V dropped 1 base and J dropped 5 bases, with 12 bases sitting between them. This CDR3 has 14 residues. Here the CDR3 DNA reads TGTGCCAGCAGTTTAGGGGGGGCCAGCCACGAGCAGTACTTC. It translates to CASSLGGASHEQYF.

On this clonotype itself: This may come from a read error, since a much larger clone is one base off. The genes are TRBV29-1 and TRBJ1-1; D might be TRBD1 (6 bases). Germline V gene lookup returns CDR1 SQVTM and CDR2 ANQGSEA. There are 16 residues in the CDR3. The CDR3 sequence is CSVEDPSGGRNTVAFF. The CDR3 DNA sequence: TGCAGCGTTGAAGACCCTTCTGGGGGGCGAAACACTGTAGCTTTCTTT.

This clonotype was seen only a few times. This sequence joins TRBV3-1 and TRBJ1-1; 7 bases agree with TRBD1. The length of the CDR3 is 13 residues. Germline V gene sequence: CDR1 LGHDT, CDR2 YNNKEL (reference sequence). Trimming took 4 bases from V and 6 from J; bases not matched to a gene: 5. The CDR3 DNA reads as TGTGCCAGCAGCCCGAATGACAGGGCTGAAGCTTTCTTT. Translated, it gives CASSPNDRAEAFF.

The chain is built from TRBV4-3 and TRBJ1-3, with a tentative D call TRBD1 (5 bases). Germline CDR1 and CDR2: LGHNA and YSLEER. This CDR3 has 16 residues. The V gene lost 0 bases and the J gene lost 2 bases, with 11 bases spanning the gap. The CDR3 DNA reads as TGCGCCAGCAGCCAAGATCTAGGCAGGGCTGGAAACACCATATATTTT. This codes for CASSQDLGRAGNTIYF.

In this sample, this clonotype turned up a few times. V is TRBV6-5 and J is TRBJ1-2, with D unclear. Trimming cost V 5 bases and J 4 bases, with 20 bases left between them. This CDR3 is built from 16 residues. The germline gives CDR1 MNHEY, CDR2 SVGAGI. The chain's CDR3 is CASSAAGGRNVYGYTF. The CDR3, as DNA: TGTGCCAGCAGTGCCGCGGGCGGCCGAAACGTCTATGGCTACACCTTC.

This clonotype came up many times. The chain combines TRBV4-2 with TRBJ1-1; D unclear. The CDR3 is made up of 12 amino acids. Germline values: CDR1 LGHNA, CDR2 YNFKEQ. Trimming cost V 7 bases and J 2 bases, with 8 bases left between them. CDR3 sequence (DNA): TGTGCCAGCAAAGGGAGAAACACTGAAGCTTTCTTT. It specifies CASKGRNTEAFF.

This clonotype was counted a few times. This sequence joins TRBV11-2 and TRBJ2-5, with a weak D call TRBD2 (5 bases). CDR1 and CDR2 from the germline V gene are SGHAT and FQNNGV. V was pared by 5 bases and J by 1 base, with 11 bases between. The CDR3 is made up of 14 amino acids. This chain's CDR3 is CASSPSAAQETQYF. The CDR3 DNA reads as TGTGCCAGCAGCCCATCAGCGGCCCAAGAGACCCAGTACTTC. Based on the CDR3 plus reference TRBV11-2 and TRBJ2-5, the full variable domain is EAGVAQSPRYKIIEKRQSVAFWCNPISGHATLYWYQQILGQGPKLLIQFQNNGVVDDSQLPKDRFSAERLKGVDSTLKIQPAKLEDSAVYLCASSPSAAQETQYFGPGTRLLVL.

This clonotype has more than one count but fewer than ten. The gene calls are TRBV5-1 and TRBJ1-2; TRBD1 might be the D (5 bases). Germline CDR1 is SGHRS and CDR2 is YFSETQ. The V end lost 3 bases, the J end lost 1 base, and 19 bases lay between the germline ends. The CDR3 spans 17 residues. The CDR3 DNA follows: TGCGCCAGCAGCTCCCGACATGAGGGGTGGATTAACTATGGCTACACCTTC. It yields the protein CASSSRHEGWINYGYTF.

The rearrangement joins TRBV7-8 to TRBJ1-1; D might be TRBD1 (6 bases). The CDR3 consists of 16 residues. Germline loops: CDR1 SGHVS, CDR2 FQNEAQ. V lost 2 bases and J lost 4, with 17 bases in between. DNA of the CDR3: TGTGCCAGCAGCTTAATGTATGGGGGCACGGGCACTGAAGCTTTCTTT. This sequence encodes CASSLMYGGTGTEAFF.

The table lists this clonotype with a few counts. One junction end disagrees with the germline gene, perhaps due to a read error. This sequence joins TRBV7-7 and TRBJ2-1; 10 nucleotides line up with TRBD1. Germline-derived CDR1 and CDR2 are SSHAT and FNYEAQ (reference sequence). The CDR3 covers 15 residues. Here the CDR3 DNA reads TGTGCTAGCAGCTTAGTGGGACAGGGGAATTATGAGCAGTTCTTC. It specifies CASSLVGQGNYEQFF. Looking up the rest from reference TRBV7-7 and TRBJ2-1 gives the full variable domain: GAGVSQSPRYKVTKRGQDVTLRCDPISSHATLYWYQQALGQGPEFLTYFNYEAQPDKSGLPSDRFSAERPEGSISTLTIQRTEQRDSAMYRCASSLVGQGNYEQFFGPGTRLTVL.

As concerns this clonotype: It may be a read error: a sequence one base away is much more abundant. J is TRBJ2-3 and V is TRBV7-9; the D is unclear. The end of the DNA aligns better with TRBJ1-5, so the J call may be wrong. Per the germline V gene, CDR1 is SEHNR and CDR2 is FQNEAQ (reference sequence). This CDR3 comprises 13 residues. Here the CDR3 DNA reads TGTGCCAGCAGCAGAATCGAGGAGGATACGCAGCATTTT. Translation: CASSRIEEDTQHF.

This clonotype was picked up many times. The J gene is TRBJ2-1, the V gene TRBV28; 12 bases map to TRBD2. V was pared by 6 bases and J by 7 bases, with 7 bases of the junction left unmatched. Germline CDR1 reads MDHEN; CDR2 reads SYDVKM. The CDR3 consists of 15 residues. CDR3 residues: CASSSTSGGRNEQFF. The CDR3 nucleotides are TGTGCCAGCAGCTCAACTAGCGGGGGGCGGAATGAGCAGTTCTTC.

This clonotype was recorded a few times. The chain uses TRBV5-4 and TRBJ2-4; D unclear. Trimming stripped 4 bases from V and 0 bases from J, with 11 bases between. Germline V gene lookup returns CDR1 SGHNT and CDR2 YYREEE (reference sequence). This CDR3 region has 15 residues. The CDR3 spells CASSPDAAAKNIQYF. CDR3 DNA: TGTGCCAGCAGCCCCGACGCAGCAGCCAAAAACATTCAGTACTTC.

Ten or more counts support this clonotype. For the CDR3, the DNA is TGTGCCAGCAGTTTAGAGATGGCAGGGGGTGTGACAGATACGCAGTATTTT. Its translation: CASSLEMAGGVTDTQYF. This chain links TRBV28 with TRBJ2-3; 7 bases map to TRBD1. The CDR3 covers 17 residues. CDR1 and CDR2 (germline): MDHEN, SYDVKM. The trim removed 2 bases at V and 3 bases at J, leaving 11 bases unmatched.

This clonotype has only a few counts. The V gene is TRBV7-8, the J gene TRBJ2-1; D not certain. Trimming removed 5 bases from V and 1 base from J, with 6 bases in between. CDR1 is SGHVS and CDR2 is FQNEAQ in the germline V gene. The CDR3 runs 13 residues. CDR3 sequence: CASSSRSYNEQFF. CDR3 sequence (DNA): TGTGCCAGCAGCAGCCGTTCCTACAATGAGCAGTTCTTC.